This paragraph reports one TCR beta chain. As yet, its antigen is unknown. The CDR3 is 14 amino acids. The V gene's germline CDR1 is LNHDA and CDR2 SQIVND (reference sequence). Trimming removed 4 bases from V and 1 base from J, with 11 bases in between. This sample is drawn from a study of beta chain features in type 1 diabetes. Points from the study as a whole: Fewer insertions but more deletions were seen at VDJ junctions in type 1 diabetes patients. When Type 1 diabetes patients were examined, their TCRB CDR3s proved moderately but significantly shorter in all four CD4+ subsets. In comparison with healthy donors, patients had naive, central memory and Treg TCRB repertoires that appeared more similar. HLA influence on TCRB rearrangement stayed unresolved here.

Expressed TCRB transcripts were sequenced, since all the RNA that had been isolated was reverse transcribed. The assay was immunoSEQ multiplex PCR, and TCRdb's table has in-frame clones only and misses some. This table holds fewer than 650,000 clones, about 14% found once. The chain couples TRBV19 to TRBJ2-7, with a possible D match to TRBD2 (6 bases). The sequenced material came from naive CD4+ T cells from blood. The sequence came from a man younger than 30 in good health. The CDR3 region is CASSRGTPSYEQYF. CDR3 bases: TGTGCCAGTAGTAGGGGGACTCCGTCCTACGAGCAGTACTTC.